This record concerns one TCR beta chain sequence. Lesional scalp tissue (obtained by punch biopsy) and peripheral blood were collected from alopecia areata patients. The sample comes from a study of CD8+ T cells in alopecia areata. Sequencing templates came from extracted RNA that was reverse transcribed into cDNA. The assay was immunoSEQ multiplex PCR, and TCRdb's table has in-frame clones only and misses some. The repertoire holds around 130,000 clones, with around three fifths as singletons. This CDR3 region has 16 residues. From germline, CDR1 is SGHDT and CDR2 YYEEEE. V shed 4 bases and J 0 bases; nucleotides not matched to a gene: 4.

The receptor's source is a human donor with alopecia areata. V usage is TRBV5-6 and J usage is TRBJ2-3; the match to TRBD2 covers 11 bases. Sequencing used CD4+ T cells sorted from blood, obtained at week 0. CDR3 coding DNA: TGTGCCAGCAGCCTGATAGCGGGAGGGAGCACAGATACGCAGTATTTT. It codes for CASSLIAGGSTDTQYF.